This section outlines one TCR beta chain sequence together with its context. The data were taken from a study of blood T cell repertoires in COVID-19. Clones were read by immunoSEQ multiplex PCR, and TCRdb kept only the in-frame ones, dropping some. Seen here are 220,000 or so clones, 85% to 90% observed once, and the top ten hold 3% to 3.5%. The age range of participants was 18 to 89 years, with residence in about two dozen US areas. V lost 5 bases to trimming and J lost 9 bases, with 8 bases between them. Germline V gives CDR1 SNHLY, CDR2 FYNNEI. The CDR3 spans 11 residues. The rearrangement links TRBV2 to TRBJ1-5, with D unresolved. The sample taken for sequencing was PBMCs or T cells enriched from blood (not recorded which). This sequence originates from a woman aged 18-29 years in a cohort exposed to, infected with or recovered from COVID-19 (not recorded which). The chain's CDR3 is CASSYGGPQHF. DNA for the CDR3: TGTGCCAGCAGTTACGGAGGGCCCCAGCATTTT.